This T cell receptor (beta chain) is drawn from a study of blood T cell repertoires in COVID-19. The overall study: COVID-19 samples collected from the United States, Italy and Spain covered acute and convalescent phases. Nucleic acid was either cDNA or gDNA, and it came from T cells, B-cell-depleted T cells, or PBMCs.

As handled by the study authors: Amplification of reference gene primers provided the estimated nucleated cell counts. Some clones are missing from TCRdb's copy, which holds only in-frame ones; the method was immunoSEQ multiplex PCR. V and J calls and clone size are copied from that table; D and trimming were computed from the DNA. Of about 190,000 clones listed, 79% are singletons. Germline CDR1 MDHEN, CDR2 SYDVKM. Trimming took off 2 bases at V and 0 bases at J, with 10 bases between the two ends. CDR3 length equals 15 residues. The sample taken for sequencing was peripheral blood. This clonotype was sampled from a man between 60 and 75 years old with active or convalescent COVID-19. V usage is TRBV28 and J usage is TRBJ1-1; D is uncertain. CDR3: CASSLIRGMNTEAFF. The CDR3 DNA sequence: TGTGCCAGCAGTTTAATACGGGGTATGAACACTGAAGCTTTCTTT.